These 22 T cell receptor beta chains came from one sample sequenced in a study of blood T cell repertoires in COVID-19 (dated by TCRdb to the early 2020s). Library prep was done by the immunoSEQ multiplex PCR assay. Entries here come from immuneACCESS through TCRdb and include only in-frame sequences with V and J called. Some clones fail to appear in such tables; in the studies checked, an unresolved V gene covers under half of the shortfall, and the cause of the remainder is unknown. This sample comprises a few hundred thousand clones, about nine tenths of them detected only once. The ten largest make up approximately 1.6% of the sample. Sequenced sample: PBMCs or T cells enriched from blood (not recorded which). Receptors were obtained from a man aged 35-49 years who had recovered from COVID-19.

The rearrangement joins TRBV19 to TRBJ1-1; D remains unclear. This CDR3 region has 16 residues. Trimming took 7 bases from V and 2 from J, leaving 20 bases between them. Per germline, CDR1 LNHDA and CDR2 SQIVND (reference sequence). The CDR3 DNA reads as TGTGCCAGTACCCACCCCAGTGGCAGTACCAACACTGAAGCTTTCTTT. Translating gives CASTHPSGSTNTEAFF. The full variable domain, in which reference TRBV19 and TRBJ1-1 provide the parts outside the CDR3, is DGGITQSPKYLFRKEGQNVTLSCEQNLNHDAMYWYRQDPGQGLRLIYYSQIVNDFQKGDIAEGYSVSREKKESFPLTVTSAQKNPTAFYLCASTHPSGSTNTEAFFGQGTRLTVV.

This clone appeared a single time. The CDR3 region has the DNA TGTGCCAGCAGCTTATTTGGACCGCCGGGTAGCGGGAGTACAGATACGCAGTATTTT. Protein: CASSLFGPPGSGSTDTQYF. The chain uses TRBV7-2 and TRBJ2-3; 9 nucleotides match TRBD2. This CDR3 contains 19 residues. V was clipped by 2 bases and J by 3 bases; unmatched bases: 15. CDR1 and CDR2 (germline): SGHTA, FQGNSA.

The chain carries TRBV19 and TRBJ2-7; 8 positions match TRBD1. The V and J ends lost 4 bases and 2 bases, in that order; junction bases with no gene match: 4. The CDR3 sequence is 14 residues long. Germline assignment: CDR1 LNHDA and CDR2 SQIVND (reference sequence). CDR3 DNA sequence: TGTGCCAGTAGTAGACAGGGGTCAGCCTACGAGCAGTACTTC. This translates into CASSRQGSAYEQYF.

The rearrangement links TRBV11-2 to TRBJ2-3; a weak D match, TRBD2 (6 bases). The CDR3 totals 14 residues. Trimming shortened V by 2 bases and J by 1 base, and 7 bases separated the two germline ends. Looked up from germline, CDR1 is SGHAT and CDR2 is FQNNGV. CDR3: CASSLPGGTDTQYF. As DNA, the CDR3 is TGTGCCAGCAGCTTACCGGGAGGCACAGATACGCAGTATTTT.

V and J are TRBV30 and TRBJ2-2; D ambiguous. The V end lost 0 bases, the J end lost 6 bases, and 8 bases lay between the germline ends. Germline V gene data show CDR1 as GTSNPN and CDR2 as SVGIG (reference sequence). The CDR3 extends over 13 amino acids. The CDR3 reads CAWSVLIAGELFF. The DNA of the CDR3 is TGTGCCTGGAGTGTACTCATTGCCGGGGAGCTGTTTTTT.

This chain connects TRBV3-1 (or the pseudogene TRBV3-2) to TRBJ1-5; D might be TRBD1 (6 bases). Per germline, CDR1 LGHDT and CDR2 YNNKEL (reference sequence). V lost 3 bases and J lost 4, with 13 bases in between. The CDR3 spans 15 residues. CDR3 residues: CASSQGTWGNQPQHF. CDR3 DNA: TGTGCCAGCAGCCAGGGGACATGGGGGAATCAGCCCCAGCATTTT.

V is TRBV5-5 and J is TRBJ1-1; 9 positions match TRBD1. The CDR3 is 14 residues long. Per germline, CDR1 SGHKS and CDR2 YYEKEE (reference sequence). The trim removed 3 bases at V and 6 bases at J, leaving 6 bases unmatched. DNA for the CDR3: TGTGCCAGCAGCTCGACAGGGGGACGGGCTGAAGCTTTCTTT. It translates to CASSSTGGRAEAFF.

The chain links TRBV14 to TRBJ1-6; D is uncertain. This CDR3 region has 14 residues. The V and J ends lost 6 bases and 7 bases respectively, with 13 bases between them. Germline assignment: CDR1 SGHDN and CDR2 FVKESK. Here the CDR3 reads CASRPGGLNSPLHF. The CDR3 nucleotides are TGTGCCAGCAGACCCGGCGGATTAAATTCACCCCTCCACTTT.

The chain carries TRBV7-8 and TRBJ2-5; 7 nucleotides agree with TRBD2. The CDR3 spans 17 residues. From germline, CDR1 is SGHVS and CDR2 FQNEAQ. The ends lost 0 bases at V and 5 bases at J; junction bases unmatched: 12. CDR3 in amino acids: CASSLAGGSGWKETQYF. The CDR3 DNA reads as TGTGCCAGCAGCTTAGCTGGCGGTAGCGGGTGGAAGGAGACCCAGTACTTC.

This clone was detected a few times. J is TRBJ1-2 and V is TRBV6-5; perhaps TRBD1 as D (6 bases). With 6 bases removed from V and 8 bases from J, the gap between germline ends came to 13 bases. The germline gives CDR1 MNHEY, CDR2 SVGAGI. This CDR3 is built from 12 residues. CDR3 region: CASRGQVTGYTF. The CDR3 DNA reads TGTGCCAGCAGGGGACAAGTCACGGGCTACACCTTC.

V and J are TRBV5-5 and TRBJ1-5; TRBD1 is a possible D gene (5 bases). The CDR3 has 12 amino acids. Deletions cut 2 bases from V and 6 bases from J, with 6 bases between. Germline loops: CDR1 SGHKS, CDR2 YYEKEE (reference sequence). CDR3 protein: CASSLRGQPQHF. The CDR3 DNA sequence: TGTGCCAGCAGCTTAAGGGGTCAGCCCCAGCATTTT.

At least ten counts were recorded for this clone. This rearrangement joins TRBV5-4 to TRBJ2-7, with D maybe TRBD2 (6 bases). The germline V gene encodes CDR1 SGHNT and CDR2 YYREEE (reference sequence). Trimming removed 5 bases from V and 6 bases from J, with 21 bases in between. The CDR3 has 15 residues. CDR3: CASSRTVSLGGEQYF. The DNA for the CDR3 is TGTGCCAGCAGTCGGACGGTCTCCTTGGGAGGCGAGCAGTACTTC.

V gene TRBV3-1 (or the pseudogene TRBV3-2) combines with J gene TRBJ2-3; unclear D gene. V was trimmed by 5 bases and J by 1 base, leaving 7 bases between them. The CDR3 length is 13 residues. Germline V lookup: CDR1 LGHDT, CDR2 YNNKEL (reference sequence). DNA for the CDR3: TGTGCCAGCAGCGCGTTGGGCACAGATACGCAGTATTTT. Its protein is CASSALGTDTQYF.

In the case of this clone: The sample holds other DNA sequences that translate to the same CDR3. This chain links TRBV11-3 with TRBJ2-3; a weak D match, TRBD2 (6 bases). CDR3 length equals 15 residues. Germline V gene data show CDR1 as SGHNT and CDR2 as YENEEA. Trimming cost V 0 bases and J 0 bases, with 7 bases left between them. CDR3 nucleotide sequence: TGTGCCAGCAGCTTAGACGGGACTAGCACAGATACGCAGTATTTT. Translation gives CASSLDGTSTDTQYF.

V gene TRBV5-5 combines with J gene TRBJ2-1, with 10 bases matching TRBD2. Germline lookup yields CDR1 SGHKS and CDR2 YYEKEE (reference sequence). CDR3 size: 15 residues. The junction had 2 bases not matched to a gene; V was cut back by 1 base and J by 4 bases. Here the CDR3 reads CASSLSSGGYNEQFF. The CDR3 DNA reads TGTGCCAGCAGCTTGTCTAGCGGGGGATACAATGAGCAGTTCTTC.

CDR3 sequence: CASSLGRSSGGATQYF. The CDR3 DNA is TGTGCCAGCAGCTTGGGCCGTTCTAGCGGGGGCGCGACCCAGTACTTC. The gene calls are TRBV11-1 and TRBJ2-5; 10 positions match TRBD2. Per germline, CDR1 SGHAT and CDR2 FQDESV (reference sequence). The V and J ends lost 3 bases and 7 bases, in that order; junction bases with no gene match: 11. The CDR3 totals 16 residues.

V usage is TRBV7-2 and J usage is TRBJ2-7; 12 positions match TRBD2. CDR1 and CDR2 from the germline V gene are SGHTA and FQGNSA. There are 15 residues in the CDR3. With 3 bases clipped from V and 3 bases from J, the junction kept 3 bases outside the gene matches. In nucleotides, the CDR3 is TGTGCCAGCAGCTTCGGACTAGCGGGGAGCTACGAGCAGTACTTC. It codes for CASSFGLAGSYEQYF.

The chain couples TRBV29-1 to TRBJ2-1, with TRBD2 matching over 11 bases. In germline, CDR1 is SQVTM, CDR2 ANQGSEA. The CDR3 totals 16 residues. The trim removed 1 base at V and 5 bases at J, leaving 7 bases unmatched. The CDR3 sequence: CSVEGGTSGSNNEQFF. As DNA, the CDR3 is TGCAGCGTTGAAGGGGGAACTAGCGGGAGTAACAATGAGCAGTTCTTC.

The chain carries TRBV5-4 and TRBJ2-3, with D possibly being TRBD2 (7 bases). CDR3 length: 14 residues. Germline-derived CDR1 and CDR2 are SGHNT and YYREEE (reference sequence). Deletions cut 0 bases from V and 4 bases from J, with 9 bases between. CDR3 protein: CASSLGGGPDTQYF. The CDR3 region has the DNA TGTGCCAGCAGCTTGGGCGGGGGCCCAGATACGCAGTATTTT.

V usage is TRBV6-5 and J usage is TRBJ2-7; the D gene is possibly TRBD2 (6 bases). Deletions cut 10 bases from V and 8 bases from J, with 18 bases between. Germline V gene lookup returns CDR1 MNHEY and CDR2 SVGAGI. This CDR3 has 12 residues. The CDR3 sequence: CATIGGGRKQYF. For the CDR3, the DNA is TGTGCCACTATCGGGGGAGGTCGGAAGCAGTACTTC.

The CDR3 coding sequence is TGTGCCAGCAGTCGGGAGATGTACACAGATACGCAGTATTTT. Translation: CASSREMYTDTQYF. This chain uses TRBV6-5 with TRBJ2-3; D possibly corresponds to TRBD2 (6 bases). Germline lookup yields CDR1 MNHEY and CDR2 SVGAGI. The CDR3 is 14 residues long. V was clipped by 5 bases and J by 2 bases, with 11 bases between them.

This clone has a handful of counts. The chain recombines TRBV4-1 with TRBJ1-1; no firm D call. Germline CDR1 reads MGHRA; CDR2 reads YSYEKL. The V gene lost 0 bases and the J gene lost 8 bases, with 10 bases spanning the gap. The CDR3 is made up of 13 amino acids. The CDR3 coding sequence is TGCGCCAGCAGCCAAGAAGCGAGGTTCGAAGCTTTCTTT. Translation gives CASSQEARFEAFF.